This TCR beta chain was sequenced in a study of siplizumab effects on memory and regulatory T cells. The protocol was immunoSEQ multiplex PCR, while the TCRdb copy is restricted to in-frame clones and leaves out a portion. The profile shows roughly 62,000 clones, roughly 93% of them singletons. The material sequenced was CD8+ T cells sorted from blood. This TCR was sampled from a human donor in good health.

The DNA of the CDR3 is TGTGCCAGCAGTTTACACACGGGGTCGGGCACTGAAGCTTTCTTT. Its protein product is CASSLHTGSGTEAFF. The genes are TRBV27 and TRBJ1-1; no reliable D call. Per the germline V gene, CDR1 is MNHEY and CDR2 is SMNVEV (reference sequence). V shed 2 bases and J shed 4 bases, with 14 bases lying between them. The CDR3 totals 15 residues.